This T cell receptor (beta chain) was profiled in a study of blood T cell repertoires in COVID-19. In the study overall: From the United States, Italy and Spain came samples of acute and convalescent COVID-19. T cells, B-cell-depleted T cells, or PBMCs provided the cDNA or gDNA that served as material.

CDR1 and CDR2 (germline): SGDLS, YYNGEE. The CDR3 is 21 residues long. Trimming cost V 0 bases and J 3 bases; bases outside gene matches: 19. Participants reported their clinical history, and cohort assignment relied on those reports. Authors' data handling: Quantification of nucleated cells was approximated via reference gene primer amplification. TCRdb's copy holds only in-frame clones and misses some; the assay was immunoSEQ multiplex PCR. The DNA gave D and trimming, while V, J and clone size come from that table. Among some 350,000 clones, approximately 84% were seen once, and the ten largest hold just under 3%.

The clonotype was recovered from a woman in her twenties or thirties who had recovered from COVID-19. V gene TRBV9 combines with J gene TRBJ2-3; TRBD2 agrees at 10 bases. Sequencing input: PBMCs or T cells enriched from blood (not recorded which). The CDR3 nucleotides read TGTGCCAGCAGCGTAGTCCCACCGACAAGTACTAGCGGGACAAAGACAGATACGCAGTATTTT. Translated: CASSVVPPTSTSGTKTDTQYF.